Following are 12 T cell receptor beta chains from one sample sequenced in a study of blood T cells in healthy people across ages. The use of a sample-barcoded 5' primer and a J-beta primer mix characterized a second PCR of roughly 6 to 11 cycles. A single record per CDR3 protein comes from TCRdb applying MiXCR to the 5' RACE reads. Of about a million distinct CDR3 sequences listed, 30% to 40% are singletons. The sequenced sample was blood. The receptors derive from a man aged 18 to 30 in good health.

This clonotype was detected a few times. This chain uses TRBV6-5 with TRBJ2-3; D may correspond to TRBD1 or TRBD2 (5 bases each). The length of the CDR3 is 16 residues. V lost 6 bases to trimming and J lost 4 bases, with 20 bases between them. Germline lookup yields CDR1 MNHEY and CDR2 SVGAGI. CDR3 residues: CASRPDLRDPPDTQYF. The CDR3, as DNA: TGTGCCAGCAGGCCTGACCTCCGGGACCCCCCAGATACGCAGTATTTT.

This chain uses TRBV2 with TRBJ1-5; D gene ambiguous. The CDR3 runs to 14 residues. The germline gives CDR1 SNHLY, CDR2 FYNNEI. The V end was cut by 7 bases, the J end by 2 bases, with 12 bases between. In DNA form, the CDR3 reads TGTGCCAGCATCTCCAGACTTGGCAATCAGCCCCAGCATTTT. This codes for CASISRLGNQPQHF. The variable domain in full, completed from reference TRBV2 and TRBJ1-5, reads EPEVTQTPSHQVTQMGQEVILRCVPISNHLYFYWYRQILGQKVEFLVSFYNNEISEKSEIFDDQFSVERPDGSNFTLKIRSTKLEDSAMYFCASISRLGNQPQHFGDGTRLSIL.

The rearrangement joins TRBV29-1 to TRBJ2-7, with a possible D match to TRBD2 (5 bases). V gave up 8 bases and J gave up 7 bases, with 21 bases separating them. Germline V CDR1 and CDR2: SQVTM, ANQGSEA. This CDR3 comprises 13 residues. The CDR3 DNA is TGCAGCACCTGGGAGAGGGTTTACAATGAGCAGTACTTC. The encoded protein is CSTWERVYNEQYF.

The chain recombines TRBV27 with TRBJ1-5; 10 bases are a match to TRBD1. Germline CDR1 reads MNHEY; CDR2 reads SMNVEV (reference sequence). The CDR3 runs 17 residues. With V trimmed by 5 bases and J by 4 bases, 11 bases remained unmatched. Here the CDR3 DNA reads TGTGCCAGCAGTCTAGACAGGGGGCGGATTGGGAATCAGCCCCAGCATTTT. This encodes CASSLDRGRIGNQPQHF.

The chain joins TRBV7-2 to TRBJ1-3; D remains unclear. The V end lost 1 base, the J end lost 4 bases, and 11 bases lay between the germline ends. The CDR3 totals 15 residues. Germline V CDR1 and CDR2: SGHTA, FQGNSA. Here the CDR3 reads CASSLGSESGNTIYF. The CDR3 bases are TGTGCCAGCAGCTTAGGGTCCGAATCGGGAAACACCATATATTTT.

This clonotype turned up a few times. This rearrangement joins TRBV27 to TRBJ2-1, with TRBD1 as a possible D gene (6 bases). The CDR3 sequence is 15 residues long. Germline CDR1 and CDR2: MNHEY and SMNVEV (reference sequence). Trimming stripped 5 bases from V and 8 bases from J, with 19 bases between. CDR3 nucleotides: TGTGCCAGCAGTACCACTTCCGGGAACAGGGATGAGCAGTTCTTC. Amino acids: CASSTTSGNRDEQFF.

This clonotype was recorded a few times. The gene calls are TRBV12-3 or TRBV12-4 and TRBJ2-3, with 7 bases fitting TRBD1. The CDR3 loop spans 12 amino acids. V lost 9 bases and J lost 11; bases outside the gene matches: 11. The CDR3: CASSPNRGRQYF. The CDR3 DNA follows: TGTGCCAGTAGCCCCAACAGGGGTCGGCAGTATTTT.

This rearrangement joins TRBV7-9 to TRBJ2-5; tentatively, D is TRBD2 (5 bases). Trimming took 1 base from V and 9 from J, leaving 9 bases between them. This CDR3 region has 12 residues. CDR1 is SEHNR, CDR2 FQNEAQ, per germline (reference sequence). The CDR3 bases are TGTGCCAGCAGCTTAGGATCGAGGGCCCAGTACTTC. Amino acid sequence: CASSLGSRAQYF.

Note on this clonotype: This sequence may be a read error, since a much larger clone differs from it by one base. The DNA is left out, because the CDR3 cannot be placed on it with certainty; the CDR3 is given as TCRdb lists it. The CDR3 is CASSLLVGSGTFNERYF. The chain uses TRBV12-3 or TRBV12-4 and TRBJ2-7; the table's D call TRBD1 went unverified against the DNA. The CDR3 has 17 residues if both end residues are counted.

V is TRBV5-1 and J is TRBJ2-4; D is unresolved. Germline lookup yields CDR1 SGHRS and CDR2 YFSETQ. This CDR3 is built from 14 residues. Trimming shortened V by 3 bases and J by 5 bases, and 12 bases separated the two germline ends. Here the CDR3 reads CASSSAGSQNIQYF. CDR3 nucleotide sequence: TGCGCCAGCAGCTCTGCCGGGTCTCAAAACATTCAGTACTTC.

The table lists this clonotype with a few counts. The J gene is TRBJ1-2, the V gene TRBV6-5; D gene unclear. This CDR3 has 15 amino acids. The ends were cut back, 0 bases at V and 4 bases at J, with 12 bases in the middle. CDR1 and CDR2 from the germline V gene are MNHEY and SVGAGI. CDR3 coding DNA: TGTGCCAGCAGTTACTCGATTAGCGGTATCTATGGCTACACCTTC. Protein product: CASSYSISGIYGYTF.

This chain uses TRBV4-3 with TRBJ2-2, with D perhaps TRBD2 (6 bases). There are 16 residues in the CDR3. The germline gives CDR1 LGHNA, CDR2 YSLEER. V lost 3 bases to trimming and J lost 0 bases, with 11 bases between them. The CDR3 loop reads CASSQALASNTGELFF. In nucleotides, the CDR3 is TGCGCCAGCAGCCAGGCACTAGCATCGAACACCGGGGAGCTGTTTTTT.